Listed below are T cell receptor beta chains from one sample, sequenced in a study of blood T cells in healthy people across ages. TCRdb re-derived calls from the 5' RACE reads in MiXCR, one entry per CDR3 protein. The sample consists of 600,000 or so distinct CDR3 sequences, 20% to 25% of them appearing once. The sequenced sample was blood. These receptors originate from a man in his 70s in good health. CDR3s include the opening cysteine and the closing phenylalanine or tryptophan. The order of the fields is J gene, clone size, D gene, V gene, CDR3 length, CDR3 DNA, CDR3 protein. D genes are given only for firm matches. The size entry is marked missing in some rows and otherwise reads once, few, many or a size class.

TRBJ2-5	.	.	TRBV11-2	16	TGTGCCAGCAGCTTAGCGGTCTCACCCATCCAAGAGACCCAGTACTTC	CASSLAVSPIQETQYF
TRBJ2-1	once	TRBD2	TRBV2	15	TGTGCCAGCAGTGAAAGGGCGGGAGGGTTCAATGAGCAGTTCTTC	CASSERAGGFNEQFF
TRBJ1-2	few	.	TRBV7-2	14	TGTGCCAGCAGCCGGGGCGGCAGCCCCTATGGCTACACCTTC	CASSRGGSPYGYTF
TRBJ2-1	.	TRBD1	TRBV19	14	TGTGCCACGCGCCCGGGACAGGGAAACAATGAGCAGTTCTTC	CATRPGQGNNEQFF
TRBJ1-3	.	.	TRBV20-1	13	TGCAGTGCCGTAAGGACAGCTGGAAACACCATATATTTT	CSAVRTAGNTIYF
TRBJ2-3	few	TRBD1	TRBV20-1	14	TGCAGTGCCACCCGACAGGGGGGCACAGATACGCAGTATTTT	CSATRQGGTDTQYF
TRBJ1-2	.	.	TRBV20-1	14	TGCAGTGCTAGTCGGGGGTTATCAGGCCATGGCTACACCTTC	CSASRGLSGHGYTF
TRBJ1-5	once	.	TRBV7-2	16	TGTGCCAGCAGCTTAGCACCGGGGGGGTTTGGTCAGCCCCAGCATTTT	CASSLAPGGFGQPQHF
TRBJ1-1	.	.	TRBV27	12	TGTGCCAGCAGTTCGGCCGGGACAAGAGCTTTCTTT	CASSSAGTRAFF
TRBJ2-7	many	TRBD1	TRBV20-1	14	TGCAGTGCTAGAGATCGGGGACAGGGCGACGAGCAGTACTTC	CSARDRGQGDEQYF
TRBJ2-5	.	TRBD1	TRBV2	16	TGTGCCAGCAGTGCCCGACAGGGGTGGTTCCAAGAGACCCAGTACTTC	CASSARQGWFQETQYF
TRBJ2-3	.	.	TRBV4-1	16	TGCGCCAGCAGCCAAGTCGGACTCCAGATGCTCGATACGCAGTATTTT	CASSQVGLQMLDTQYF
TRBJ2-5	.	.	TRBV29-1	12	TGCAGCGTTGAACAGGCCAGGGGAGAGCAGTACTTC	CSVEQARGEQYF
TRBJ2-5	few	TRBD2	TRBV28	17	TGTGCCAGCAGTCCCTTGGGACTAGCGGGAGATAGAGAGACCCAGTACTTC	CASSPLGLAGDRETQYF
TRBJ2-3	few	.	TRBV18	15	TGTGCCAGCTCGGCACTTTCCGGCAAGGGGATCACGCAGTATTTT	CASSALSGKGITQYF
TRBJ1-2	few	.	TRBV2	15	TGTGCCAGCAAAACTGACAGGCCGACGAACTATGGCTACACCTTC	CASKTDRPTNYGYTF
TRBJ2-1	.	TRBD1	TRBV15	13	TGTGCCACCAGCGTTAGACAGGGCGGTGAGCAGTTCTTC	CATSVRQGGEQFF
TRBJ2-7	few	.	TRBV27	14	TGTGCCAGCAGTTTATCGACACCCTCCTACGAGCAGTACTTC	CASSLSTPSYEQYF
TRBJ2-7	.	TRBD2	TRBV20-1	15	TGCAGTGCTAGAGCCGGGGCGGGGGTCTCCTACGAGCAGTACTTC	CSARAGAGVSYEQYF
TRBJ2-2	.	TRBD2	TRBV6-1	16	TGTGCCAGCAGTCGGAGAACTAGCGGGATTTTAGGGGAGCTGTTTTTT	CASSRRTSGILGELFF
TRBJ2-5	.	TRBD2	TRBV20-1	16	TGCAGTGCTAGAGATTTGGTACTAGCGGAGCAAGAGACCCAGTACTTC	CSARDLVLAEQETQYF
TRBJ2-2	few	TRBD1	TRBV5-1	15	TGCGCCAGCAGCGGGGGACAGGGTATGGCTGGGGAGCTGTTTTTT	CASSGGQGMAGELFF
TRBJ2-5	.	.	TRBV28	14	TGTGCCAGCAGTTTGTACAGGATCCAAGAGACCCAGTACTTC	CASSLYRIQETQYF
TRBJ2-1	.	.	TRBV11-2	16	TGTGCCAGCAGCTTAGAATTGATGGGAGGTAACAATGAGCAGTTCTTC	CASSLELMGGNNEQFF
TRBJ2-7	few	.	TRBV29-1	13	TGCAGCGTTGGCAGGGGAAGTGGCTACGAGCAGTACTTC	CSVGRGSGYEQYF
TRBJ2-4	few	.	TRBV28	17	TGTGCCAGCAGTTTAGGACGGCTCCTTGGGGGCAAAAACATTCAGTACTTC	CASSLGRLLGGKNIQYF
TRBJ2-3	few	.	TRBV12-3/TRBV12-4	14	TGTGCCAGCAGTCGGACGGTCAGCACAGATACGCAGTATTTT	CASSRTVSTDTQYF
TRBJ1-6	.	TRBD1	TRBV6-1	15	TGTGCCAGCAGTGAATCGGGACAGGCTAATTCACCCCTCCACTTT	CASSESGQANSPLHF
TRBJ2-7	few	.	TRBV4-1	16	TGCGCCAGCAGCCCAAGGGGCGAGGGCTTTTCCTACGAGCAGTACTTC	CASSPRGEGFSYEQYF